These T cell receptor beta chains were read from a single sample in a study of T-cell reconstitution after alpha-beta-depleted transplantation in children. In TCRdb, the PCR reads were re-called with MiXCR into one record per CDR3 protein. This table has 45,000 to 60,000 distinct CDR3 sequences, roughly 50% appearing once. This specimen consisted of peripheral blood, obtained before TCRalphabeta/CD19-depleted stem cell transplant. Receptors originate from a boy under two years old with SCID, due to receive a stem cell transplant. Both conserved end residues are part of each CDR3. The order of the fields is J gene, clone size, V gene, D gene, CDR3 DNA, CDR3 protein. A D gene is named only where the DNA matches it firmly. Clone size is not always given. Where it is, it says once, few, many or a class for expanded clones.

TRBJ2-1 | few | TRBV7-8 | NA | TGTGCCAGCAGTCACCCCCAGGGTAGGCGGTACAATGAGCAGTTCTTC | CASSHPQGRRYNEQFF
TRBJ2-2 | NA | TRBV5-1 | TRBD2 | TGCGCCAGCAGCGGTTCTAGCGGGGGGACCGGGGAGCTGTTTTTT | CASSGSSGGTGELFF
TRBJ1-2 | NA | TRBV5-4 | NA | TGTGCCAGCAGCTTGGGGGCAGGGACCTATGGCTACACCTTC | CASSLGAGTYGYTF
TRBJ2-5 | NA | TRBV6-5 | TRBD1 | TGTGCCAGCAGTTCGACAGGGGACCTCCAAGAGACCCAGTACTTC | CASSSTGDLQETQYF
TRBJ1-5 | NA | TRBV15 | NA | TGTGCCACCAGCAGATTGACAGCTAGCAATCAGCCCCAGCATTTT | CATSRLTASNQPQHF
TRBJ2-2 | many | TRBV4-2 | NA | TGTGCCAGCAGCCATTCCTACTCTGCGGCCCCAACCTCGAACACCGGGGAGCTGTTTTTT | CASSHSYSAAPTSNTGELFF
TRBJ1-5 | NA | TRBV20-1 | NA | TGCAGTGCTAGTCGGGGGGTTCATCAGCCCCAGCATTTT | CSASRGVHQPQHF
TRBJ1-5 | NA | TRBV3-1 | NA | TGTGCCAGCAGCCAAGAAGGCAGAATCCAGCATTTT | CASSQEGRIQHF
TRBJ2-5 | NA | TRBV12-3/TRBV12-4 | NA | TGTGCCAGCAGTTTAATAGAGACCCAGTACTTC | CASSLIETQYF
TRBJ2-5 | NA | TRBV7-9 | TRBD1 | TGTGCCAGCAGCGACCGGGACAGCCTTAGGGAGACCCAGTACTTC | CASSDRDSLRETQYF
TRBJ2-5 | NA | TRBV12-3/TRBV12-4 | NA | TGTGCCAGCGGACCGAATACGTACCAAGAGACCCAGTACTTC | CASGPNTYQETQYF
TRBJ2-7 | NA | TRBV7-6 | TRBD1 | TGTGCCAGCAGCTTAGAGTGGTCAGGGACAGGGCGATACGAGCAGTACTTC | CASSLEWSGTGRYEQYF
TRBJ1-5 | NA | TRBV10-3 | NA | TGTGCCATCAGTGAGTCCTTCAGGGATAGCAATCAGCCCCAGCATTTT | CAISESFRDSNQPQHF
TRBJ2-7 | few | TRBV7-2 | NA | TGTGCCAGCAGCCCGCAACCACCCTGGGTGATCTACGAGCAGTACTTC | CASSPQPPWVIYEQYF
TRBJ2-7 | NA | TRBV7-3 | NA | TGTGCCAGCAGTCTATCCGGGGGAAGAACGAAGCAGTACTTC | CASSLSGGRTKQYF
TRBJ1-3 | NA | TRBV10-3 | NA | TGTGCCATCAGTGAGTACGGGAGCTCTGGAAACACCATATATTTT | CAISEYGSSGNTIYF
TRBJ1-6 | NA | TRBV6-1 | NA | TGTGCCAGCAGTGAAGCGGACTCACCCCTCCACTTT | CASSEADSPLHF
TRBJ2-7 | NA | TRBV4-2 | NA | TGTGCCAGCAGCCTGCGGGATCAGCCCCACGAGCAGTACTTC | CASSLRDQPHEQYF
TRBJ1-2 | NA | TRBV9 | TRBD1 | TGTGCCAGCAGCACCAACGGACAGGGGTATGCCTACACCTTC | CASSTNGQGYAYTF
TRBJ2-4 | NA | TRBV20-1 | NA | TGCAGTGCCCCGAATGTTGGACAGCTTGGGTCCAAAAACATTCAGTACTTC | CSAPNVGQLGSKNIQYF
TRBJ2-3 | few | TRBV20-1 | TRBD2 | TGCAGTGCCGAGGGCCCAGCGGGGGCCACAGATACGCAGTATTTT | CSAEGPAGATDTQYF
TRBJ2-5 | NA | TRBV27 | NA | TGTGCCGGGGGGTATCCAGGGGAGACCCAGTACTTC | CAGGYPGETQYF
TRBJ1-1 | many | TRBV4-3 | NA | TGCGCCAGCAGCCAAGGGGCAACCCAGAGGGTTACTGAAGCTTTCTTT | CASSQGATQRVTEAFF
TRBJ2-1 | NA | TRBV27 | TRBD1 | TGTGCCAGCACCCCGGGGACAGCTTACAATGAGCAGTTCTTC | CASTPGTAYNEQFF
TRBJ2-3 | many | TRBV5-1 | TRBD1 | TGCGCCAGCAGCTTGGTGGGACAGGGGGCAGATACGCAGTATTTT | CASSLVGQGADTQYF
TRBJ2-4 | few | TRBV5-1 | NA | TGCGCCAGCAGCTTGGACACGGAGAAAAACATTCAGTACTTC | CASSLDTEKNIQYF
TRBJ1-2 | NA | TRBV4-3 | TRBD1 | TGCGCCAGCAGCCAAGATCTGGGGACAGGGGGCGATGGCTACACCTTC | CASSQDLGTGGDGYTF
TRBJ2-3 | few | TRBV5-6 | NA | TGTGCCAGCAGCTGGCGCACAGATACGCAGTATTTT | CASSWRTDTQYF
TRBJ2-4 | NA | TRBV29-1 | NA | TGCAGCGTTCGGGTGGGGTGCGGGGTAGCCAAAAACATTCAGTACTTC | CSVRVGCGVAKNIQYF
TRBJ2-7 | NA | TRBV27 | NA | TGTGCCAGCAGTTTAAATACGGGGCTCGGGGAGCAGTACTTC | CASSLNTGLGEQYF
TRBJ1-3 | NA | TRBV29-1 | NA | TGCAGCGTTAAACAGGGCGTCGGTGGAAACACCATATATTTT | CSVKQGVGGNTIYF
TRBJ2-6 | NA | TRBV15 | NA | TGTGCCACCACTCGCAGGGGGGCCAACGTCCTGACTTTC | CATTRRGANVLTF
TRBJ1-4 | NA | TRBV20-1 | TRBD1 | TGCAGTGCTAGAGACCCCGGGACAGCTAATGAAAAACTGTTTTTT | CSARDPGTANEKLFF
TRBJ2-5 | NA | TRBV5-1 | TRBD1 | TGCGCCAGCAGCCCTTACCCCGGGACAGGGGGCAGGGAGACCCAGTACTTC | CASSPYPGTGGRETQYF
TRBJ2-1 | NA | TRBV7-3 | TRBD2 | TGTGCCAGCAGCATAGGGACTAGCGCTTACAATGAGCAGTTCTTC | CASSIGTSAYNEQFF
TRBJ1-2 | NA | TRBV5-8 | TRBD1 | TGTGCCAGCAGCGACCGGGACAGTCGAGGCTACACCTTC | CASSDRDSRGYTF
TRBJ1-2 | many | TRBV30 | NA | TGTGCCTGGAAAAGGGGGGGATATGGCTACACCTTC | CAWKRGGYGYTF
TRBJ2-3 | NA | TRBV27 | NA | TGTGCCAGCAGTACACGACAACTGCCTCCCACAGATACGCAGTATTTT | CASSTRQLPPTDTQYF
TRBJ1-3 | NA | TRBV2 | TRBD1 | TGTGCCAGCAGTTATGACAGGGGGCAGGCTGGAAACACCATATATTTT | CASSYDRGQAGNTIYF
TRBJ2-3 | few | TRBV7-3 | NA | TGTGCCAGCAGCTTAACCGGCCGGGCCCCAGATACGCAGTATTTT | CASSLTGRAPDTQYF
TRBJ2-1 | NA | TRBV29-1 | NA | TGCAGCGTTGTCCCCATGTATGAGCAGTTCTTC | CSVVPMYEQFF
TRBJ2-7 | many | TRBV6-1 | NA | TGTGCCAGCAGCCGATCGGACGGGTCCTACGAGCAGTACTTC | CASSRSDGSYEQYF
TRBJ1-3 | once | TRBV7-9 | NA | TGTGCCAGCAGCTTAAGTATCCCTGGAAACACCATATATTTT | CASSLSIPGNTIYF
TRBJ1-4 | NA | TRBV7-9 | NA | TGTGCCAGCAGCTTTAGGGAAGGGAATGAAAACCTGTTTTTT | CASSFREGNENLFF
TRBJ2-1 | NA | TRBV4-2 | NA | TGTGCCAGCCAAAAAGTCGTAACTACCTCCTACAATGAGCAGTTCTTC | CASQKVVTTSYNEQFF
TRBJ1-2 | few | TRBV7-9 | NA | TGTGCCAGCAGCCCGCGGGGCAGGACCTTCTATGGCTACACCTTC | CASSPRGRTFYGYTF
TRBJ1-2 | NA | TRBV18 | NA | TGTGCCAGCTTCGCAGGGAGGCCTAACTATGGCTACACCTTC | CASFAGRPNYGYTF
TRBJ1-3 | few | TRBV27 | TRBD1 | TGTGCCAGCAGTTTATCGAGCCGACAGGGGGCTTTTGGAAACACCATATATTTT | CASSLSSRQGAFGNTIYF
TRBJ2-5 | few | TRBV7-9 | NA | TGTGCCAGCAGCCCCATAAGCCAAGAGACCCAGTACTTC | CASSPISQETQYF
TRBJ2-7 | NA | TRBV12-3/TRBV12-4 | NA | TGTGCCAGCAGCAACACCCTTACAGATGAGCAGTACTTC | CASSNTLTDEQYF
TRBJ1-5 | once | TRBV12-3/TRBV12-4 | NA | TGTGCCAGCAGTTTGAGGCGACGGGATCAGCCCCAGCATTTT | CASSLRRRDQPQHF
TRBJ2-1 | NA | TRBV20-1 | TRBD2 | TGCAGTTCTCTAGCGGGGGGGGATAGCTCCTACAATGAGCAGTTCTTC | CSSLAGGDSSYNEQFF